These 29 T cell receptor beta chains were sequenced from one sample in a study of post-analysis software for immune sequencing data (dated by TCRdb to about 2015). The full study reports these points: A handful of TRBV segments, including TRBV5-6, TRBV5-1 and TRBV20-1, were significantly more frequent in patients than controls.

The method was PCR. The instrument was an Illumina HiSeq 2500. To reduce PCR and sequencing biases, unique molecular identifiers were built into the TCR beta cDNA libraries. TCRdb handled the public reads itself, with Q25 trimming in fastp and clone calling in MiXCR, and kept productive beta chains. Each CDR3 protein appears once, grouped with its most common genes and DNA. Counted in this sample were 350,000 to 450,000 distinct CDR3 sequences; 39% of them appeared once. 7.6% of the sample belongs to the ten largest clones. For these TCRs, the target antigens are not known. The material sequenced was blood. The receptors derive from a girl aged 2-10 years with multiple sclerosis.

V and J are TRBV18 and TRBJ2-5; D remains unclear. The germline V gene encodes CDR1 KGHSH and CDR2 LQKENI. V lost 2 bases and J lost 1, with 14 bases in between. The CDR3 has 16 amino acids. The CDR3 nucleotides read TGTGCCAGCTCACCAGCGTACACACTCACCCAAGAGACCCAGTACTTC. Its protein is CASSPAYTLTQETQYF.

This clonotype occurred a few times. The chain carries TRBV5-1 and TRBJ2-7, with TRBD2 matching 7 bases. This CDR3 spans 14 amino acids. Germline CDR1 is SGHRS and CDR2 is YFSETQ. Germline trimming cut 6 bases from V and 1 base from J; bases unmatched to any gene: 7. CDR3 loop: CASTTAGDSYEQYF. The CDR3 DNA reads as TGCGCCAGCACCACCGCGGGGGATTCCTACGAGCAGTACTTC.

In its sample, this clonotype was seen a few times. The chain is built from TRBV20-1 and TRBJ2-3; 9 nucleotides align to TRBD1. The ends lost 4 bases at V and 4 bases at J; junction bases unmatched: 6. The CDR3 loop spans 14 amino acids. The germline gives CDR1 DFQATT, CDR2 SNEGSKA (reference sequence). The CDR3 region is CSANRDREADTQYF. For the CDR3, the DNA is TGCAGTGCTAACCGGGACAGGGAAGCAGATACGCAGTATTTT.

The V gene is TRBV7-9, the J gene TRBJ2-4; 9 nucleotides line up with TRBD2. Matching the DNA end better, TRBJ2-7 makes the J call doubtful. Germline assignment: CDR1 SEHNR and CDR2 FQNEAQ (reference sequence). This CDR3 comprises 16 residues. The CDR3, as DNA: TGTGCCAGCAGCTTAGACCCTAGCGGGGTCACCTACGAGCAGTACTTC. It is translated as CASSLDPSGVTYEQYF.

The chain couples TRBV6-5 to TRBJ2-5; D uncertain. V shed 5 bases and J shed 0 bases, with 13 bases lying between them. The CDR3 is 15 residues long. CDR1 is MNHEY and CDR2 is SVGAGI in the germline V gene. The CDR3, as DNA: TGTGCCAGCAGTCAAAGGACCGAGTACCAAGAGACCCAGTACTTC. Translated: CASSQRTEYQETQYF.

This chain links TRBV6-5 with TRBJ2-3; D may correspond to TRBD1 or TRBD2 (5 bases each). Germline CDR1 MNHEY, CDR2 SVGAGI. Trimming shortened V by 3 bases and J by 1 base, and 8 bases separated the two germline ends. This CDR3 has 14 amino acids. The CDR3 DNA reads TGTGCCAGCAGTTATGTGGGGGGCACAGATACGCAGTATTTT. Residues: CASSYVGGTDTQYF.

This clonotype occurred a few times. This chain joins TRBV2 and TRBJ2-4; 8 bases agree with TRBD2. With V trimmed by 5 bases and J by 8 bases, 11 bases remained unmatched. In germline, CDR1 is SNHLY, CDR2 FYNNEI. CDR3 size: 15 residues. CDR3 sequence reads: CASSQLDGRGDIQYF. The CDR3 DNA reads as TGTGCCAGCAGTCAGCTCGACGGGCGGGGGGACATTCAGTACTTC.

V usage is TRBV6-5 and J usage is TRBJ2-1; TRBD2 agrees at 7 bases. The CDR3 is 20 amino acids. Germline V gene data show CDR1 as MNHEY and CDR2 as SVGAGI. V was clipped by 0 bases and J by 1 base; unmatched bases: 15. CDR3 sequence (DNA): TGTGCCAGCAGTTACTCAGGGGCTAGCGGAGGCCCTGCTTCCTACAATGAGCAGTTCTTC. It is translated as CASSYSGASGGPASYNEQFF.

In this sample, this clonotype turned up a few times. The chain carries TRBV12-3 or TRBV12-4 and TRBJ1-1; 8 nucleotides align to TRBD1. V gave up 6 bases and J gave up 1 base; unmatched junction bases: 7. The CDR3 spans 15 residues. CDR3 sequence: CASSLGGTGNTEAFF. In nucleotides, the CDR3 is TGTGCCAGCAGCCTAGGTGGGACAGGGAACACTGAAGCTTTCTTT.

This clonotype has only a few counts. This clone may be a read error of a much larger clone one base away. The CDR3 sequence: CATSDCNRGRNEQFF. In nucleotides, the CDR3 is TGTGCCACCAGTGATTGTAACAGGGGGCGCAATGAGCAGTTCTTC. This chain links TRBV24-1 with TRBJ2-1; 9 bases match TRBD1. Germline CDR1 is KGHDR and CDR2 is SFDVKD. Trimming at V came to 2 bases and at J to 6 bases, leaving 4 bases not matched to a gene. CDR3 length: 15 amino acids.

The chain employs TRBV29-1 and TRBJ2-7; 8 nucleotides align to TRBD1. The CDR3 length is 13 residues. Per germline, CDR1 SQVTM and CDR2 ANQGSEA. V was pared by 1 base and J by 5 bases, with 4 bases of the junction left unmatched. The CDR3 DNA is TGCAGCGTTGAAGGGACAGGGTACGACGAGCAGTACTTC. This translates into CSVEGTGYDEQYF.

V gene TRBV5-1 combines with J gene TRBJ2-2, with 13 bases fitting TRBD2. Germline assignment: CDR1 SGHRS and CDR2 YFSETQ. V shed 4 bases, J shed 10 bases, and the junction held 10 bases outside the gene matches. The CDR3 is made up of 16 amino acids. The CDR3 DNA follows: TGCGCCAGCAGCCCACTTGGGACTAGCGGGATGGAGGAGCTGTTTTTT. It yields the protein CASSPLGTSGMEELFF.

The chain links TRBV7-8 to TRBJ1-2; 10 bases are shared with TRBD1. Per germline, CDR1 SGHVS and CDR2 FQNEAQ. This CDR3 spans 15 amino acids. The V and J ends lost 4 bases and 8 bases, in that order; junction bases with no gene match: 10. Here the CDR3 DNA reads TGTGCCAGCAGCTCAAACTATGGGACAGGGGACGGCTACACCTTC. Amino acid sequence: CASSSNYGTGDGYTF. Full variable domain (remainder filled in from reference TRBV7-8 and TRBJ1-2): GAGVSQSPRYKVAKRGQDVALRCDPISGHVSLFWYQQALGQGPEFLTYFQNEAQLDKSGLPSDRFFAERPEGSVSTLKIQRTQQEDSAVYLCASSSNYGTGDGYTFGSGTRLTVV.

This clonotype was found a few times. The V gene is TRBV11-1, the J gene TRBJ2-5; 8 bases align to TRBD2. The germline gives CDR1 SGHAT, CDR2 FQDESV (reference sequence). The CDR3 runs 13 residues. The V segment lost 3 bases and the J segment 6 bases; nucleotides outside the gene matches: 3. CDR3 coding DNA: TGTGCCAGCAGCTTGAGACTAGCGAAGACCCAGTACTTC. It translates to CASSLRLAKTQYF.

The count of this clonotype is one. V usage is TRBV6-2 or TRBV6-3 and J usage is TRBJ2-7, with 9 bases lining up with TRBD2. V lost 3 bases, J lost 3 bases, and 18 bases stayed unmatched. CDR1 is MNHEY and CDR2 is SVGEGT in the germline V gene. The CDR3 contains 19 residues. As DNA, the CDR3 is TGTGCCAGCAGTTATAAGCTAGCCCCCGCTAGCGGGAATTACTACGAGCAGTACTTC. Translated: CASSYKLAPASGNYYEQYF.

The chain is built from TRBV15 and TRBJ2-7, with no clear D. From germline, CDR1 is LNHNV and CDR2 YYDKDF (reference sequence). The CDR3 consists of 16 residues. The V gene lost 5 bases and the J gene lost 7 bases, with 24 bases spanning the gap. This CDR3 is CATSGTLGKILREQYF. The CDR3 DNA reads TGTGCCACCAGCGGAACGCTAGGGAAGATTTTAAGGGAGCAGTACTTC.

J is TRBJ1-1 and V is TRBV12-3 or TRBV12-4; TRBD1 matches at 7 bases. J was trimmed by 4 bases and V by 3 bases; bases with no gene match: 8. This CDR3 region has 15 residues. Here the CDR3 reads CASSLGGTVTTEAFF. The CDR3 nucleotides read TGTGCCAGCAGTTTGGGGGGGACAGTGACCACTGAAGCTTTCTTT.

The rearrangement uses TRBV7-9 and TRBJ1-2, with D maybe TRBD1 (5 bases). Trimming took 3 bases from V and 4 from J, leaving 18 bases between them. The CDR3 runs to 16 residues. Germline-derived CDR1 and CDR2 are SEHNR and FQNEAQ (reference sequence). The CDR3: CASSLGDGGDTYGYTF. CDR3 nucleotide sequence: TGTGCCAGCAGCTTGGGGGACGGAGGAGATACCTATGGCTACACCTTC.

This clonotype was recorded a few times. This chain joins TRBV15 and TRBJ2-7; D gene uncertain. Germline V CDR1 and CDR2: LNHNV, YYDKDF (reference sequence). The V gene lost 0 bases and the J gene lost 2 bases, with 8 bases spanning the gap. This CDR3 comprises 14 residues. Here the CDR3 reads CATSRDLTAYEQYF. The CDR3 nucleotides are TGTGCCACCAGCAGAGATCTCACAGCCTACGAGCAGTACTTC. The complete variable domain, with remaining parts taken from reference TRBV15 and TRBJ2-7, reads DAMVIQNPRYQVTQFGKPVTLSCSQTLNHNVMYWYQQKSSQAPKLLFHYYDKDFNNEADTPDNFQSRRPNTSFCFLDIRSPGLGDTAMYLCATSRDLTAYEQYFGPGTRLTVT.

This clonotype was seen a few times. The rearrangement links TRBV7-2 to TRBJ1-2; weak D call: TRBD1 (6 bases). The CDR3 is made up of 12 amino acids. Looked up from germline, CDR1 is SGHTA and CDR2 is FQGNSA. V shed 5 bases and J shed 7 bases, with 11 bases lying between them. The CDR3 is CASSLHRVGYTF. CDR3 nucleotides: TGTGCCAGCAGCCTTCACAGGGTTGGCTACACCTTC.

The chain carries TRBV28 and TRBJ2-5; 7 nucleotides align to TRBD1. The DNA end is a closer match to TRBJ2-7, so the J assignment may be wrong. The CDR3 length is 14 residues. Per the germline V gene, CDR1 is MDHEN and CDR2 is SYDVKM. The CDR3 loop is CASSLSRGTGEQYF. The CDR3 nucleotides are TGTGCCAGCAGTTTATCCAGGGGGACGGGCGAGCAGTACTTC.

V is TRBV9 and J is TRBJ2-7, with D possibly matching TRBD1 (6 bases). Per germline, CDR1 SGDLS and CDR2 YYNGEE. The CDR3 totals 16 residues. Between the trimmed V and J ends, which lost 3 bases and 3 bases, there was a span of 19 bases. CDR3 sequence: CASSGIQGGTIYEQYF. CDR3 coding DNA: TGTGCCAGCAGCGGAATACAGGGTGGGACCATCTACGAGCAGTACTTC.

The chain is built from TRBV7-9 and TRBJ1-1; 7 bases agree with TRBD1. The CDR3 is made up of 15 amino acids. After removal of 2 bases from V and 3 bases from J, the junction contained 6 bases not matched to a gene. Per germline, CDR1 SEHNR and CDR2 FQNEAQ (reference sequence). In DNA, the CDR3 is TGTGCCAGCAGCTTACGAACAGGGGTTCACACTGAAGCTTTCTTT. Its translation is CASSLRTGVHTEAFF. Looking up the rest from reference TRBV7-9 and TRBJ1-1 gives the full variable domain: DTGVSQNPRHKITKRGQNVTFRCDPISEHNRLYWYRQTLGQGPEFLTYFQNEAQLEKSRLLSDRFSAERPKGSFSTLEIQRTEQGDSAMYLCASSLRTGVHTEAFFGQGTRLTVV.

This chain joins TRBV9 and TRBJ2-1; D is tentatively TRBD1 or TRBD2 (5 bases each). The CDR3 totals 16 residues. Per germline, CDR1 SGDLS and CDR2 YYNGEE. V was shortened by 5 bases and J by 5 bases, with 20 bases between the two germline ends. The CDR3 protein is CASRYGTHQGNNEQFF. The CDR3 DNA is TGTGCCAGCAGATATGGGACCCATCAAGGGAACAATGAGCAGTTCTTC.

Regarding this clonotype: A read error may be the cause here, since a much bigger clone is one base away. The chain joins TRBV6-2 or TRBV6-3 to TRBJ2-1, with TRBD1 matching 7 bases. CDR3 size: 14 residues. Germline assignment: CDR1 MNHEY and CDR2 SVGEGT. J gave up 13 bases and V 0 bases, and 9 bases lay outside the gene matches. CDR3 region: CASSYSRGPETQFF. CDR3 sequence (DNA): TGTGCCAGCAGTTACTCGAGGGGGCCAGAGACCCAGTTCTTC.

The rearrangement uses TRBV10-3 and TRBJ2-7; TRBD1 matches 8 bases. The J segment lost 5 bases and the V segment lost 8 bases, leaving 8 bases of the junction unmatched. Germline V gives CDR1 ENHRY, CDR2 SYGVKD. The CDR3 is made up of 13 amino acids. This chain's CDR3 is CAIEDRVRNEQYF. The CDR3 region has the DNA TGTGCCATCGAGGACAGGGTAAGGAACGAGCAGTACTTC.

The rearrangement links TRBV7-3 to TRBJ2-3; TRBD2 aligns across 10 bases. Per the germline V gene, CDR1 is SGHTA and CDR2 is FQGTGA. CDR3 length equals 14 residues. V shed 5 bases and J 5 bases; nucleotides not matched to a gene: 4. This CDR3 is CASSLSGGGDTQYF. The CDR3 region has the DNA TGTGCCAGCAGCCTCAGCGGGGGGGGAGATACGCAGTATTTT.

This rearrangement joins TRBV24-1 to TRBJ2-2, with 7 bases identical to TRBD1. This CDR3 has 16 amino acids. Germline V CDR1 and CDR2: KGHDR, SFDVKD. The ends lost 4 bases at V and 8 bases at J; junction bases unmatched: 12. The CDR3 region has the DNA TGTGCCACCAGTGACCACCAACAGGGGTTAGGTGGGGAGCTGTTTTTT. Translating it yields CATSDHQQGLGGELFF.

The gene calls are TRBV5-1 and TRBJ1-4, with D hard to call. Trimming removed 0 bases at V and 5 bases at J, with 8 bases between. The CDR3 runs to 14 residues. The germline CDR1 and CDR2 sequences are SGHRS and YFSETQ. DNA of the CDR3: TGCGCCAGCAGCTTGGACAGACGAAATGAAAAACTGTTTTTT. Amino acid sequence: CASSLDRRNEKLFF.